The 25 T cell receptor beta chains below all came from one sample that was sequenced in a study of OX40 agonist ivuxolimab in advanced cancers. The data were produced by immunoSEQ multiplex PCR, yet TCRdb's version contains in-frame clones alone and is incomplete. The sample includes around 60,000 clones, about nine tenths seen only once; the top ten take about 20%. This sample comprised CD4+ or CD8+ T cells sorted from blood, obtained in a trial of the OX40 agonist ivuxolimab. These receptors were taken from an adult with an advanced solid tumor such as melanoma, head and neck, liver or kidney cancer.

The V call is TRBV5-4, the J call TRBJ1-3, with a possible D match to TRBD1 (5 bases). The germline V gene encodes CDR1 SGHNT and CDR2 YYREEE (reference sequence). This CDR3 is built from 15 residues. Trimming cost V 3 bases and J 0 bases, with 10 bases left between them. The CDR3: CASSYGGGSGNTIYF. Written as DNA, the CDR3 is TGTGCCAGCAGCTATGGGGGAGGCTCTGGAAACACCATATATTTT.

The CDR3 region has the DNA TGTGCCAGCAGCGTAGTTTACCTCGCGGCTAATGAAAAACTGTTTTTT. Residues: CASSVVYLAANEKLFF. The chain uses TRBV9 and TRBJ1-4; D gene uncertain. The ends were cut back, 0 bases at V and 3 bases at J, with 12 bases in the middle. The germline V gene has CDR1 SGDLS and CDR2 YYNGEE. The CDR3 loop spans 16 amino acids.

The J gene is TRBJ2-2, the V gene TRBV9, with unresolved D. The CDR3 contains 13 residues. Trimming shortened V by 4 bases and J by 6 bases, and 10 bases separated the two germline ends. Germline CDR1 reads SGDLS; CDR2 reads YYNGEE. CDR3 protein: CASSPISSGELFF. The CDR3 DNA reads TGTGCCAGCAGCCCTATCAGTTCCGGGGAGCTGTTTTTT. The entire variable domain, with the rest obtained from reference TRBV9 and TRBJ2-2, is as follows: DSGVTQTPKHLITATGQRVTLRCSPRSGDLSVYWYQQSLDQGLQFLIQYYNGEERAKGNILERFSAQQFPDLHSELNLSSLELGDSALYFCASSPISSGELFFGEGSRLTVL.

The genes are TRBV5-1 and TRBJ2-2; 7 nucleotides line up with TRBD2. The junction had 7 bases not matched to a gene; V was cut back by 0 bases and J by 5 bases. Germline CDR1 SGHRS, CDR2 YFSETQ. The CDR3 is made up of 16 amino acids. In DNA, the CDR3 is TGCGCCAGCAGCTTGGCCTCTCTAGCGGAAACCGGGGAGCTGTTTTTT. Encoded protein: CASSLASLAETGELFF. Variable domain in full (rest from reference TRBV5-1 and TRBJ2-2): KAGVTQTPRYLIKTRGQQVTLSCSPISGHRSVSWYQQTPGQGLQFLFEYFSETQRNKGNFPGRFSGRQFSNSRSEMNVSTLELGDSALYLCASSLASLAETGELFFGEGSRLTVL.

The chain links TRBV5-1 to TRBJ2-3, with D possibly TRBD1 on 5 matching bases. Trimming removed 0 bases at V and 1 base at J, with 6 bases between. CDR3 length equals 14 residues. From germline, CDR1 is SGHRS and CDR2 YFSETQ. In nucleotides, the CDR3 is TGCGCCAGCAGCTTGGAACAGGGCACAGATACGCAGTATTTT. This sequence encodes CASSLEQGTDTQYF.

This clone came up a few times. The chain is built from TRBV4-3 and TRBJ1-2; 8 positions agree with TRBD1. Germline CDR1 and CDR2: LGHNA and YSLEER. The V segment lost 1 base and the J segment 6 bases; nucleotides outside the gene matches: 4. CDR3 length equals 14 residues. CDR3 sequence: CASSQGQGAHGYTF. DNA of the CDR3: TGCGCCAGCAGCCAAGGGCAGGGGGCCCATGGCTACACCTTC.

This CDR3 is CASSQDWDRFSYEQYF. CDR3 in DNA: TGCGCCAGCAGCCAAGATTGGGACAGGTTTTCCTACGAGCAGTACTTC. This rearrangement joins TRBV4-1 to TRBJ2-7; 8 bases are shared with TRBD1. Looked up from germline, CDR1 is MGHRA and CDR2 is YSYEKL. CDR3 length: 16 residues. With V trimmed by 0 bases and J by 1 base, 5 bases remained unmatched.

This sequence joins TRBV6-1 and TRBJ2-7; D perhaps matches TRBD1 (6 bases). CDR3 length: 11 amino acids. Looked up from germline, CDR1 is MNHNS and CDR2 is SASEGT. V lost 8 bases and J 8 bases, leaving 13 bases between the germline ends. For the CDR3, the DNA is TGTGCCAGCCGCAGGGGAAGTAAGCAGTACTTC. As protein: CASRRGSKQYF.

The chain joins TRBV7-2 to TRBJ2-3; D not certain. Germline V gene data show CDR1 as SGHTA and CDR2 as FQGNSA. CDR3 length equals 13 residues. V gave up 8 bases and J gave up 1 base, with 10 bases separating them. The CDR3 DNA is TGTGCCAGCCTCCCTTCCGGCACAGATACGCAGTATTTT. Its protein is CASLPSGTDTQYF.

The V call is TRBV2, the J call TRBJ1-3; 10 bases line up with TRBD1. The ends lost 3 bases at V and 0 bases at J; junction bases unmatched: 5. Germline CDR1 SNHLY, CDR2 FYNNEI. The CDR3 loop spans 17 amino acids. CDR3 coding DNA: TGTGCCAGCAGTGAGGGGACAGGGGCCTTCTCTGGAAACACCATATATTTT. Its translation is CASSEGTGAFSGNTIYF.

The chain is built from TRBV4-3 and TRBJ2-2; no clear D gene. This CDR3 spans 16 amino acids. The V and J ends lost 0 bases and 1 base respectively, with 9 bases between them. Per the germline V gene, CDR1 is LGHNA and CDR2 is YSLEER. The CDR3 bases are TGCGCCAGCAGCCAAGAAGGTCAGCAGAACACCGGGGAGCTGTTTTTT. Its translation: CASSQEGQQNTGELFF.

This chain links TRBV11-2 with TRBJ2-3, with D possibly matching TRBD2 (6 bases). V lost 3 bases and J 2 bases, leaving 15 bases between the germline ends. The germline V gene encodes CDR1 SGHAT and CDR2 FQNNGV. The length of the CDR3 is 16 residues. For the CDR3, the DNA is TGTGCCAGCAGCTTTTTTGGGGGGACTTTCACAGATACGCAGTATTTT. This codes for CASSFFGGTFTDTQYF.

The V and J genes are TRBV19 and TRBJ2-3; weak D call: TRBD1 (8 bases). This CDR3 spans 16 amino acids. Germline values: CDR1 LNHDA, CDR2 SQIVND (reference sequence). V gave up 6 bases and J gave up 2 bases, with 18 bases separating them. This chain's CDR3 is CASSPQQGGDTDTQYF. The DNA of the CDR3 is TGTGCCAGTAGCCCCCAACAGGGGGGGGACACAGATACGCAGTATTTT.

V usage is TRBV21-1 and J usage is TRBJ2-2; TRBD2 was called by the table and not checked on the DNA. TRBV21-1 is designated a pseudogene. The CDR3 is made up of 18 amino acids. The CDR3 loop is CASSKVRTRSYATGELFF. The CDR3, as DNA: TGTGCCAGCAGCAAAGTCAGGACTAGGTCCTACGCCACCGGGGAGCTGTTTTTT.

This chain uses TRBV2 with TRBJ2-3; TRBD1 matches 7 bases. V shed 4 bases and J 0 bases; nucleotides not matched to a gene: 4. CDR3 size: 15 residues. Germline values: CDR1 SNHLY, CDR2 FYNNEI. The CDR3 loop reads CASSGGTASTDTQYF. The CDR3 region has the DNA TGTGCCAGCAGTGGAGGGACAGCTAGCACAGATACGCAGTATTTT.

The chain links TRBV29-1 to TRBJ1-1; D gene unclear. V was trimmed by 5 bases and J by 0 bases, leaving 4 bases between them. The CDR3 runs 11 residues. CDR1 SQVTM and CDR2 ANQGSEA come from the germline V gene. CDR3 amino acids: CSVRMNTEAFF. CDR3 coding DNA: TGCAGCGTTCGGATGAACACTGAAGCTTTCTTT. Variable domain in full (rest from reference TRBV29-1 and TRBJ1-1): SAVISQKPSRDICQRGTSLTIQCQVDSQVTMMFWYRQQPGQSLTLIATANQGSEATYESGFVIDKFPISRPNLTFSTLTVSNMSPEDSSIYLCSVRMNTEAFFGQGTRLTVV.

The V gene is TRBV2, the J gene TRBJ2-1; D remains unclear. Germline CDR1 SNHLY, CDR2 FYNNEI. The CDR3 covers 14 residues. Trimming cost V 0 bases and J 9 bases, with 12 bases left between them. Here the CDR3 DNA reads TGTGCCAGCAGTGAAGCGGGTGAGCCCGGTGAGCAGTTCTTC. It is translated as CASSEAGEPGEQFF.

This chain uses TRBV5-6 with TRBJ2-7; D tentatively fits TRBD1 or TRBD2 (6 bases each). Deletions cut 0 bases from V and 3 bases from J, with 25 bases between. Germline values: CDR1 SGHDT, CDR2 YYEEEE. The CDR3 covers 19 residues. CDR3 region: CASSLAGASVTPGDYEQYF. The CDR3 DNA is TGTGCCAGCAGCTTGGCCGGCGCTAGCGTAACACCAGGGGACTACGAGCAGTACTTC.

This chain uses TRBV28 with TRBJ2-6, with 7 bases identical to TRBD2. CDR1 is MDHEN and CDR2 is SYDVKM in the germline V gene. The J segment lost 3 bases and the V segment lost 2 bases, leaving 10 bases of the junction unmatched. The CDR3 is made up of 18 amino acids. CDR3 sequence reads: CASSLRAGRDFGANVLTF. The CDR3 bases are TGTGCCAGCAGTTTAAGGGCAGGGAGGGACTTTGGGGCCAACGTCCTGACTTTC.

J is TRBJ2-2 and V is TRBV9, with 10 bases lining up with TRBD2. The germline V gene has CDR1 SGDLS and CDR2 YYNGEE. Unmatched junction bases numbered 10, after V lost 1 base and J lost 4 bases. The CDR3 runs to 18 residues. The CDR3 DNA reads TGTGCCAGCAGCGTAAATCCCAGGACTAGCGGAGTCACCGGGGAGCTGTTTTTT. This translates into CASSVNPRTSGVTGELFF.

The CDR3 is CASVPGGENTEAFF. CDR3 coding DNA: TGTGCCAGCGTTCCGGGAGGGGAGAACACTGAAGCTTTCTTT. J is TRBJ1-1 and V is TRBV6-5; D is possibly TRBD1 (5 bases). Between the trimmed V and J ends, which lost 8 bases and 1 base, there was a span of 14 bases. The CDR3 is made up of 14 amino acids. Per the germline V gene, CDR1 is MNHEY and CDR2 is SVGAGI.

This chain joins TRBV27 and TRBJ2-7; 7 bases align to TRBD1. Germline V gene data show CDR1 as MNHEY and CDR2 as SMNVEV (reference sequence). The V segment lost 0 bases and the J segment 3 bases; nucleotides outside the gene matches: 8. This CDR3 contains 16 residues. CDR3 loop: CASSLSEGASYYEQYF. As DNA, the CDR3 is TGTGCCAGCAGTTTATCAGAGGGGGCTTCGTACTACGAGCAGTACTTC.

This chain uses TRBV28 with TRBJ2-7; 8 positions agree with TRBD1. Germline CDR1 MDHEN, CDR2 SYDVKM. The CDR3 totals 14 residues. J lost 1 base, V lost 5 bases, and 4 bases had no gene match. This CDR3 is CASSLQGESYEQYF. CDR3 sequence (DNA): TGTGCCAGCAGTCTACAGGGGGAGTCCTACGAGCAGTACTTC.

This clone was detected once. The V and J genes are TRBV7-9 and TRBJ1-2; perhaps TRBD1 as D (6 bases). CDR1 and CDR2 from the germline V gene are SEHNR and FQNEAQ (reference sequence). V shed 0 bases and J shed 0 bases, with 8 bases lying between them. The CDR3 spans 15 residues. CDR3: CASSLAPGANYGYTF. CDR3 nucleotides: TGTGCCAGCAGCTTAGCGCCAGGGGCTAACTATGGCTACACCTTC. The variable domain in full, completed from reference TRBV7-9 and TRBJ1-2, reads DTGVSQNPRHKITKRGQNVTFRCDPISEHNRLYWYRQTLGQGPEFLTYFQNEAQLEKSRLLSDRFSAERPKGSFSTLEIQRTEQGDSAMYLCASSLAPGANYGYTFGSGTRLTVV.

V and J are TRBV4-2 and TRBJ2-3, with 9 bases that match TRBD2. The CDR3 contains 15 residues. Germline trimming cut 0 bases from V and 8 bases from J; bases unmatched to any gene: 6. Germline V lookup: CDR1 LGHNA, CDR2 YNFKEQ. The CDR3, as DNA: TGTGCCAGCAGCCAAGATTGGCTAGCGGGAATTACGCAGTATTTT. Its protein product is CASSQDWLAGITQYF.